A selection of T cell receptor beta chains follows, all from one sample in a study of cytomegalovirus exposure and HLA in healthy donors. Assay: immunoSEQ multiplex PCR; the TCRdb copy retains only in-frame clones and omits some. Counted here are some 100,000 clones, roughly 67% occurring once; the ten biggest clones make up approximately 8.4%. What was sequenced was PBMCs. These receptors all stem from a middle-aged man in good health and CMV-seronegative. The conserved cysteine and the conserved F or W are not part of the CDR3 here.

v_call,cdr3_aa
TRBV14,ASSTHERQHYGYT
TRBV7-2,ASSPLDWRGSSYEQY
TRBV27,ASSLAGTDYEQY
TRBV18,ASSTGFAEKLF
TRBV5-1,ASSPGAGGSETQY
TRBV6-5,ASSYSGGVEQY
TRBV4-3,ASSQDRRGYEQY
TRBV7-6,ASSLGSGRNTQY
TRBV29-1,SVEDLRDEQY
TRBV14,ASSLGGRGIQETQY
TRBV9,ASSPRHLDSLATGELF
TRBV5-4,ASSQDSEDNEQF
TRBV7-2,ASSWNRGRRGYT
TRBV29-1,SVVGAGYTEAF
TRBV6-6,ASSLPTGTYGYT
TRBV2,AARDRDNEQF
TRBV2,ASRPGNEKLF
TRBV2,ASKVASYTEAF
TRBV18,ASSPQGMGNQPQH
TRBV27,ASSLLGQASNYGYT
TRBV15,ATSSRDSTLPTDTQY
TRBV5-1,ASSTGSYGYP
TRBV2,ASNREGYT
TRBV7-9,ASSAIDRYTEAF
TRBV7-9,ASSLLADTQY
TRBV5-1,ASSSNPGDTQY
TRBV7-8,ASSLGRTADRPYEQY
TRBV19,ASRLAENTGELF
TRBV5-6,ASSFPGQGAFSEQY
TRBV19,ASTLHGTSGGPQETQY
TRBV7-2,ASSSFRDSNYGYT
TRBV2,ASNTGTEQF
TRBV7-9,ASSLQGVETQY
TRBV5-1,ASSDGTGNQPQH
TRBV21-1,ASSNKEGGTFPYEQY
TRBV5-6,ASSQTGIHGYT
TRBV18,ASSPDLADEQY
TRBV29-1,SVATGGADTQY
TRBV21-1,ASSKGDGREDTGELF
TRBV30,AWSVQEDDGYT
TRBV29-1,SAVADSDPLNYGYT
TRBV2,ASSTGGDTQY
TRBV7-2,ASSFKSGGQETQY
TRBV5-1,ASSLGGEHEKLF
TRBV6-1,ATPDRGYYGYT
TRBV10-3,AIRLDSSNYGYT
TRBV7-9,ASSPGYSGEQF
TRBV10-3,AISEQGGDLGTQY
TRBV5-1,ASSYKQGSEQY
TRBV7-9,ASRGLVEAF
TRBV7-2,ASSLGLKAGGQETQY
TRBV9,ASSRNTGELF
TRBV11-3,ASSLVFGGGAPDTQY